This TCR beta chain was identified during a study of CD8 T cells in Susac syndrome. After extraction with the RNeasy kit, 0.5 to 1 ug of the RNA was reverse transcribed using random hexamers. TCRdb reprocessed the immunoSEQ multiplex PCR reads via MiXCR and lists one record per CDR3 protein. The table lists approximately 190,000 distinct CDR3 sequences, around 93% of them singletons, with 0.1% in the top ten. The CDR3 sequence is 15 residues long. Per the germline V gene, CDR1 is SNHLY and CDR2 is FYNNEI. With respect to this clonotype: One junction end does not reproduce the germline sequence, and a read error may be involved.

The sequence was obtained from a human donor in good health. The source material was CD4+ T cells from PBMCs. The chain uses TRBV2 and TRBJ1-5; D ambiguous. The CDR3 reads CAGSEDFRSNQPQHF. CDR3 bases: TGTGCCGGCAGTGAGGACTTTCGCAGCAATCAGCCCCAGCATTTT.